One sample yielded the 15 T cell receptor beta chains listed below, sequenced in a study of cytomegalovirus exposure and HLA in healthy donors. The PCR contained 60 Vbeta and 13 Jbeta primers. TCRdb's copy holds only in-frame clones and misses some; the assay was immunoSEQ multiplex PCR. Altogether 150,000 to 200,000 clones are present, roughly 65% being singletons, with the ten largest covering 4% to 5%. Sample: PBMCs. The receptors derive from a man between 18 and 29 years old in good health and CMV-seropositive.

This clone has a handful of counts. This chain links TRBV21-1 with TRBJ2-2; the table's D gene call, TRBD2, was not cross checked with the DNA. TRBV21-1 is tagged as a pseudogene. CDR3 size: 18 residues. DNA of the CDR3: TGTGCCAGCAGCAAAATCGAGACTAGCGGGGGAGTCACCGGGGAGCTGTTTTTT. Encoded protein: CASSKIETSGGVTGELFF.

The genes are TRBV13 and TRBJ2-3; D unresolved. With 5 bases removed from V and 9 bases from J, the gap between germline ends came to 21 bases. From germline, CDR1 is PRHDT and CDR2 FYEKMQ (reference sequence). The CDR3 spans 15 residues. CDR3 nucleotide sequence: TGTGCCAGCAGCCCCGATCCCCGGGTGATCGGGACGCAGTATTTT. It encodes CASSPDPRVIGTQYF. The whole variable domain, filled in from reference TRBV13 and TRBJ2-3, reads AAGVIQSPRHLIKEKRETATLKCYPIPRHDTVYWYQQGPGQDPQFLISFYEKMQSDKGSIPDRFSAQQFSDYHSELNMSSLELGDSALYFCASSPDPRVIGTQYFGPGTRLTVL.

This clone was counted only a few times. The chain uses TRBV5-6 and TRBJ2-1; possibly TRBD2 for D (5 bases). With 2 bases removed from V and 2 bases from J, the gap between germline ends came to 11 bases. The CDR3 covers 15 residues. Looked up from germline, CDR1 is SGHDT and CDR2 is YYEEEE. The CDR3 DNA reads as TGTGCCAGCAGCTTCGGGAAACACACCTACAATGAGCAGTTCTTC. Translated, it gives CASSFGKHTYNEQFF.

This clone was observed once. The chain recombines TRBV7-2 with TRBJ2-1; TRBD2 agrees at 9 bases. The CDR3 extends over 14 amino acids. V was clipped by 10 bases and J by 2 bases; unmatched bases: 6. Germline V gene sequence: CDR1 SGHTA, CDR2 FQGNSA. The CDR3 DNA follows: TGTGCCAACAGGCTAGCGGGGCCCTACAATGAGCAGTTCTTC. Translating it yields CANRLAGPYNEQFF.

The V call is TRBV11-2, the J call TRBJ2-7, with TRBD1 matching 8 bases. The CDR3 is made up of 15 amino acids. The ends lost 1 base at V and 3 bases at J; junction bases unmatched: 5. Looked up from germline, CDR1 is SGHAT and CDR2 is FQNNGV. CDR3 in amino acids: CASSLATGAFYEQYV. In DNA, the CDR3 is TGTGCCAGCAGCTTAGCGACAGGGGCCTTCTACGAGCAGTACGTC.

This clone has more than one count but fewer than ten. This chain joins TRBV18 and TRBJ1-2, with 11 nucleotides matching TRBD1. V dropped 6 bases and J dropped 5; count of bases not matched to a gene: 11. The CDR3 extends over 16 amino acids. Germline CDR1 KGHSH, CDR2 LQKENI. The CDR3 coding sequence is TGTGCCAGCTCCCCTGAAGGACAGGGGGCGGGATATGGCTACACCTTC. Translating it yields CASSPEGQGAGYGYTF.

The chain joins TRBV4-2 to TRBJ2-1; D call uncertain. Trimming shortened V by 0 bases and J by 10 bases, and 10 bases separated the two germline ends. Germline CDR1 is LGHNA and CDR2 is YNFKEQ. The CDR3 loop spans 13 amino acids. Here the CDR3 DNA reads TGTGCCAGCAGCCAAGACTACCACCCCGAGCAGTTCTTC. Amino acids: CASSQDYHPEQFF.

Details on this clone: The same CDR3 is also encoded by other DNA sequences in this sample. The chain uses TRBV6-1 and TRBJ1-5; D ambiguous. The CDR3 runs to 15 residues. Germline CDR1 is MNHNS and CDR2 is SASEGT. Trimming removed 4 bases at V and 0 bases at J, with 10 bases between. The CDR3 bases are TGTGCCAGCAGTGCGGGGATCAATAGCAATCAGCCCCAGCATTTT. This translates into CASSAGINSNQPQHF.

The chain is built from TRBV28 and TRBJ2-3, with unresolved D. Germline CDR1 and CDR2: MDHEN and SYDVKM. CDR3 length: 13 amino acids. Trimming took off 3 bases at V and 2 bases at J, with 6 bases between the two ends. In DNA, the CDR3 is TGTGCCAGCAGTTTGGGCTACACAGATACGCAGTATTTT. It is translated as CASSLGYTDTQYF. Combining the CDR3 with reference TRBV28 and TRBJ2-3 gives the whole variable domain DVKVTQSSRYLVKRTGEKVFLECVQDMDHENMFWYRQDPGLGLRLIYFSYDVKMKEKGDIPEGYSVSREKKERFSLILESASTNQTSMYLCASSLGYTDTQYFGPGTRLTVL.

This clone has a handful of counts. The chain recombines TRBV5-6 with TRBJ2-7; D is ambiguous. Trimming left V 0 bases short and J 2 bases short, with 9 bases between. The CDR3 is made up of 14 amino acids. Germline-derived CDR1 and CDR2 are SGHDT and YYEEEE. In DNA form, the CDR3 reads TGTGCCAGCAGCTTGGGAGGCTCCCCCTACGAGCAGTACGTC. Its translation is CASSLGGSPYEQYV.

The chain has TRBV5-1 and TRBJ2-5; 10 nucleotides match TRBD1. J lost 1 base, V lost 4 bases, and 4 bases had no gene match. The CDR3 is made up of 15 amino acids. Germline-derived CDR1 and CDR2 are SGHRS and YFSETQ. CDR3 in amino acids: CASSGDRGLQETQYF. The CDR3 region has the DNA TGCGCCAGCAGCGGGGACAGGGGACTCCAAGAGACCCAGTACTTC. The variable domain in full, with the rest retrieved from reference TRBV5-1 and TRBJ2-5, is KAGVTQTPRYLIKTRGQQVTLSCSPISGHRSVSWYQQTPGQGLQFLFEYFSETQRNKGNFPGRFSGRQFSNSRSEMNVSTLELGDSALYLCASSGDRGLQETQYFGPGTRLLVL.

The chain links TRBV7-9 to TRBJ1-3; 8 bases are shared with TRBD1. The J segment lost 0 bases and the V segment lost 2 bases, leaving 9 bases of the junction unmatched. The V gene's germline CDR1 is SEHNR and CDR2 FQNEAQ (reference sequence). This CDR3 comprises 18 residues. In DNA form, the CDR3 reads TGTGCCAGCAGCTTAAGTGGGGACAGGCGCTACTCTGGAAACACCATATATTTT. This gives the protein CASSLSGDRRYSGNTIYF.

V usage is TRBV6-1 and J usage is TRBJ1-2; D may be TRBD1 (5 bases). V was shortened by 1 base and J by 4 bases, with 13 bases between the two germline ends. The V gene's germline CDR1 is MNHNS and CDR2 SASEGT. CDR3 length equals 15 residues. CDR3 DNA: TGTGCCAGCAGTGAAGGGGCAGGGAACCTCTATGGCTACACCTTC. Encoded protein: CASSEGAGNLYGYTF.

The J gene is TRBJ2-3, the V gene TRBV19; D remains unclear. The germline V gene encodes CDR1 LNHDA and CDR2 SQIVND (reference sequence). V gave up 5 bases and J gave up 0 bases, with 21 bases separating them. The CDR3 consists of 18 residues. CDR3 loop: CASSPRLGSRTSTDTQYF. The CDR3, as DNA: TGTGCCAGTAGTCCACGCCTCGGTAGCCGCACTAGCACAGATACGCAGTATTTT.

The chain links TRBV2 to TRBJ2-2; D remains ambiguous. The germline V gene encodes CDR1 SNHLY and CDR2 FYNNEI. The CDR3 runs to 15 residues. V lost 3 bases to trimming and J lost 0 bases, with 8 bases between them. CDR3 sequence reads: CASSEAQTNTGELFF. CDR3 bases: TGTGCCAGCAGTGAGGCCCAGACGAACACCGGGGAGCTGTTTTTT.